The 18 T cell receptor beta chains below come from one sample, sequenced in a study of blood T cell repertoires in COVID-19 (dated by TCRdb to the early 2020s). Libraries were built with the immunoSEQ multiplex PCR assay. TCRdb took this table from immuneACCESS and kept in-frame rearrangements with V and J called. Such tables lack part of the clones; where checked against another copy, unresolved V genes explain under half of the gap, and the rest is unexplained. Present in this sample are tens of thousands of clones, approximately 82% of which were seen just once. Less than 11% of the sample comes from the top ten. Sequencing used peripheral blood. The receptors come from a man aged 60-69 years with acute or convalescent COVID-19.

The chain recombines TRBV7-2 with TRBJ2-7, with unresolved D. There are 15 residues in the CDR3. Germline loops: CDR1 SGHTA, CDR2 FQGNSA. V lost 5 bases and J 2 bases, leaving 16 bases between the germline ends. CDR3 sequence: CASSPRILGPYEQYF. In nucleotides, the CDR3 is TGTGCCAGCAGCCCCCGGATCCTTGGGCCCTACGAGCAGTACTTC.

The CDR3 loop is CASSPPAGGPGNEQFF. The CDR3 bases are TGTGCCAGCTCACCTCCAGCGGGAGGGCCTGGGAATGAGCAGTTCTTC. The chain links TRBV18 to TRBJ2-1; 10 positions match TRBD2. The germline gives CDR1 KGHSH, CDR2 LQKENI. Trimming took 3 bases from V and 7 from J; bases not matched to a gene: 9. The CDR3 loop spans 16 amino acids.

The chain couples TRBV7-2 to TRBJ2-1; TRBD1 is a possible D gene (5 bases). V shed 1 base and J shed 7 bases, with 17 bases lying between them. This CDR3 spans 16 amino acids. Per germline, CDR1 SGHTA and CDR2 FQGNSA. CDR3 in amino acids: CASSLVPGPSGNEQFF. The CDR3 nucleotides are TGTGCCAGCAGCTTAGTACCCGGGCCCTCAGGGAATGAGCAGTTCTTC.

The chain is built from TRBV27 and TRBJ1-2; 8 positions agree with TRBD1. The CDR3 extends over 13 amino acids. J was trimmed by 8 bases and V by 8 bases; bases with no gene match: 10. Per germline, CDR1 MNHEY and CDR2 SMNVEV (reference sequence). DNA of the CDR3: TGTGCCAGCCGAGCTCAGGGGGCCTCCGGCTACACCTTC. It encodes CASRAQGASGYTF.

The rearrangement joins TRBV7-6 to TRBJ2-7; D not resolved. V was cut by 2 bases and J by 6 bases, with 8 bases left in between. The CDR3 covers 12 residues. Germline loops: CDR1 SGHVS, CDR2 FNYEAQ. CDR3 coding DNA: TGTGCCAGCAGCTTAAGGTCAGGCGAGCAGTACTTC. Translated, it gives CASSLRSGEQYF.

This clone was counted a few times. The chain is built from TRBV19 and TRBJ1-4; D gene uncertain. Germline-derived CDR1 and CDR2 are LNHDA and SQIVND (reference sequence). V was clipped by 5 bases and J by 0 bases, with 19 bases between them. The length of the CDR3 is 18 residues. The CDR3 region is CASSVNSPSATTNEKLFF. The CDR3 coding sequence is TGTGCCAGTAGTGTAAACAGTCCCTCCGCCACAACTAATGAAAAACTGTTTTTT.

V is TRBV21-1 and J is TRBJ2-1; the DNA was not used to check the table's D call, TRBD2. TRBV21-1 is annotated as a pseudogene. The length of the CDR3 is 18 residues. The CDR3 loop is CASSKVCAHRSSYNEQFF. CDR3 DNA sequence: TGTGCCAGCAGCAAAGTGTGCGCGCACCGAAGCTCCTACAATGAGCAGTTCTTC.

This clone has only one observation. V gene TRBV2 combines with J gene TRBJ1-6; unclear D gene. CDR3 size: 13 residues. Germline values: CDR1 SNHLY, CDR2 FYNNEI. Trimming took off 2 bases at V and 6 bases at J, with 5 bases between the two ends. The CDR3, as DNA: TGTGCCAGCAGTGAACTTTCTAATTCACCCCTCCACTTT. Protein: CASSELSNSPLHF.

J is TRBJ2-1 and V is TRBV5-4; 9 bases match TRBD1. Trimming at V came to 0 bases and at J to 0 bases, leaving 7 bases not matched to a gene. This CDR3 region has 18 residues. The V gene's germline CDR1 is SGHNT and CDR2 YYREEE (reference sequence). The CDR3 spells CASSLVGTGISSYNEQFF. The CDR3, as DNA: TGTGCCAGCAGCTTGGTAGGGACAGGGATTAGCTCCTACAATGAGCAGTTCTTC. Combining the CDR3 with reference TRBV5-4 and TRBJ2-1 gives the whole variable domain ETGVTQSPTHLIKTRGQQVTLRCSSQSGHNTVSWYQQALGQGPQFIFQYYREEENGRGNFPPRFSGLQFPNYSSELNVNALELDDSALYLCASSLVGTGISSYNEQFFGPGTRLTVL.

Here the CDR3 reads CASRPLQADYGYTF. In DNA, the CDR3 is TGTGCCAGCAGGCCACTACAGGCTGACTATGGCTACACCTTC. J is TRBJ1-2 and V is TRBV28; perhaps TRBD1 as D (5 bases). The ends were cut back, 6 bases at V and 3 bases at J, with 14 bases in the middle. Looked up from germline, CDR1 is MDHEN and CDR2 is SYDVKM. This CDR3 region has 14 residues.

The rearrangement links TRBV2 to TRBJ2-2, with D possibly being TRBD2 (7 bases). V was shortened by 8 bases and J by 2 bases, with 15 bases between the two germline ends. Per germline, CDR1 SNHLY and CDR2 FYNNEI. The CDR3 consists of 15 residues. CDR3 sequence reads: CASRIGGLNTGELFF. The CDR3 nucleotides are TGTGCCAGCCGCATCGGGGGGCTTAACACCGGGGAGCTGTTTTTT.

The chain recombines TRBV11-3 with TRBJ2-3; 7 nucleotides match TRBD2. This CDR3 contains 14 residues. The trim removed 1 base at V and 4 bases at J, leaving 2 bases unmatched. CDR1 and CDR2 from the germline V gene are SGHNT and YENEEA. CDR3 residues: CASSLGLAPDTQYF. CDR3 bases: TGTGCCAGCAGCTTAGGACTAGCTCCAGATACGCAGTATTTT.

The chain recombines TRBV3-1 (or the pseudogene TRBV3-2) with TRBJ2-5; D is unclear. This CDR3 contains 13 residues. Germline V gives CDR1 LGHDT, CDR2 YNNKEL (reference sequence). V gave up 0 bases and J gave up 7 bases, with 9 bases separating them. The CDR3 sequence: CASSQERLGTQYF. The DNA for the CDR3 is TGTGCCAGCAGCCAAGAGCGACTGGGGACCCAGTACTTC.

The V gene is TRBV14, the J gene TRBJ2-7; D unclear. The germline CDR1 and CDR2 sequences are SGHDN and FVKESK. V was pared by 5 bases and J by 3 bases, with 14 bases between. The CDR3 contains 14 residues. The CDR3 DNA is TGTGCCAGCAGCTACTCGGCGGTGAGCTACGAGCAGTACTTC. Amino acid sequence: CASSYSAVSYEQYF.

V gene TRBV6-1 combines with J gene TRBJ1-1; 8 bases map to TRBD1. The CDR3 is 13 amino acids. Germline V lookup: CDR1 MNHNS, CDR2 SASEGT. The J segment lost 8 bases and the V segment lost 2 bases, leaving 4 bases of the junction unmatched. Here the CDR3 reads CASSEHGTGEAFF. For the CDR3, the DNA is TGTGCCAGCAGTGAACACGGGACAGGCGAAGCTTTCTTT.

This clone was counted only a few times. The rearrangement links TRBV11-2 to TRBJ2-7, with 7 nucleotides matching TRBD1. In germline, CDR1 is SGHAT, CDR2 FQNNGV. Germline trimming cut 5 bases from V and 6 bases from J; bases unmatched to any gene: 4. The length of the CDR3 is 12 residues. The CDR3 loop reads CASSPTGVEQYF. The CDR3 bases are TGTGCCAGCAGCCCCACAGGGGTCGAGCAGTACTTC.

The chain uses TRBV2 and TRBJ1-2, with D hard to call. This CDR3 contains 14 residues. Trimming shortened V by 4 bases and J by 10 bases, and 19 bases separated the two germline ends. CDR1 is SNHLY and CDR2 is FYNNEI in the germline V gene. The CDR3 is CASSAIMVENDYTF. In nucleotides, the CDR3 is TGTGCCAGCAGTGCTATTATGGTGGAGAACGACTACACCTTC.

The gene calls are TRBV7-9 and TRBJ1-5; 11 bases agree with TRBD1. CDR1 SEHNR and CDR2 FQNEAQ come from the germline V gene (reference sequence). V shed 1 base and J 5 bases; nucleotides not matched to a gene: 1. CDR3 length equals 15 residues. The CDR3, as DNA: TGTGCCAGCAGCTTAGGGACAGGGGGCGATCAGCCCCAGCATTTT. Amino acid sequence: CASSLGTGGDQPQHF.